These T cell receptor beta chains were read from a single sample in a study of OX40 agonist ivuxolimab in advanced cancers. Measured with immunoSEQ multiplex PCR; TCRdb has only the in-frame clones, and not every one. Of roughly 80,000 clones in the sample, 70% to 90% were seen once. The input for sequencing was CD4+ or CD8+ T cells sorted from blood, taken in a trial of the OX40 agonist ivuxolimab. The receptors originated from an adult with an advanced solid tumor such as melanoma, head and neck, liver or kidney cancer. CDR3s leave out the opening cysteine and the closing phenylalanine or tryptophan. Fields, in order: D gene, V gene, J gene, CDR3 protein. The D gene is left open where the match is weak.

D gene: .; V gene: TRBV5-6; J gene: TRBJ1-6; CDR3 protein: ASSNPGLSPLH
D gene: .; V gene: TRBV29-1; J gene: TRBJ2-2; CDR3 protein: SVEGGTRTGELF
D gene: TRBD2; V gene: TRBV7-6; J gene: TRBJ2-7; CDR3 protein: ASSSFPGLAAHPPLEQY
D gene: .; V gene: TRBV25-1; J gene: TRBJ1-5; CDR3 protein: ASSVGGQPQH
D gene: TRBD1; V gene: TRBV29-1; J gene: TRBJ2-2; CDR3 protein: SGGTGGTGELF
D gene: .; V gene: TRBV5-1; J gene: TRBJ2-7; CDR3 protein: ASSPGGVTYEQY
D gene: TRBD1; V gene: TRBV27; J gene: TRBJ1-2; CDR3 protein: ASSPQGGSYGYT
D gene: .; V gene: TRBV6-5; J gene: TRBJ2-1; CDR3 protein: ASSFLRDFSYNEQF
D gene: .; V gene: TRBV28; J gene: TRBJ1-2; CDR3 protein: ASSRDRFYGYT
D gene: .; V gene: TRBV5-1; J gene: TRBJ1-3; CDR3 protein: ASSSTGTGNTIY
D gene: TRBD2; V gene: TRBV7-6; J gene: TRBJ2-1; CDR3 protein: ASSPQTSGLVEQF
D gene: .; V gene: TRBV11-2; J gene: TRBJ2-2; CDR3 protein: ASSLDRSNGGELF
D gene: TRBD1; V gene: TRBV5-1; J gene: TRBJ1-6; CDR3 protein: ASSPGDRVNSPLH
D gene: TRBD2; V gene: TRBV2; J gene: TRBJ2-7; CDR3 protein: ASSNSGLAVH
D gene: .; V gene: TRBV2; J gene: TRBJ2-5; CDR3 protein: ASKRKDITWETQY
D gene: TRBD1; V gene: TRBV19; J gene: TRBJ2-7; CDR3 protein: ASSSGTGKYEQY
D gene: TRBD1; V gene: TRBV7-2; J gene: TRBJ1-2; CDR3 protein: ASSSGQGRNYGYT
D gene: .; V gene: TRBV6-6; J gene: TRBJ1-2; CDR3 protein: TVGRGNYGYT
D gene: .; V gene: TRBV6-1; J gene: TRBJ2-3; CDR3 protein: ASSLRQLTDTQY
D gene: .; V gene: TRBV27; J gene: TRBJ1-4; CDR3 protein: ASSFPFKGLSNEKLF
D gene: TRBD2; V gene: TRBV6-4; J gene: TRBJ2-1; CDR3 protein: ASMPLAGGHEQF
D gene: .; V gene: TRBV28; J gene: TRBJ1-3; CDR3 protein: ASSFVLDTIY
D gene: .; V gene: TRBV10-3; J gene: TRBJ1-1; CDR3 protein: AISEFEGTNTEAF
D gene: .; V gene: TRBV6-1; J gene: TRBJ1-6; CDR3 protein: ASLKGQDNSPLH
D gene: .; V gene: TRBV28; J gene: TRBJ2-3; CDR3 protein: ASSSPGTGTDTQY
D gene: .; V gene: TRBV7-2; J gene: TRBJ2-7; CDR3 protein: ASSARTVSSYEQY
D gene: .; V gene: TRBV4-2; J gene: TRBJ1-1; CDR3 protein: ASSKGGHIGTEAF
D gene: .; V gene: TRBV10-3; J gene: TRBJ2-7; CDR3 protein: AISESSTETYEQY
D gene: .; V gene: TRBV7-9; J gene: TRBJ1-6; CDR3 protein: ASSLARRTPPSTLH